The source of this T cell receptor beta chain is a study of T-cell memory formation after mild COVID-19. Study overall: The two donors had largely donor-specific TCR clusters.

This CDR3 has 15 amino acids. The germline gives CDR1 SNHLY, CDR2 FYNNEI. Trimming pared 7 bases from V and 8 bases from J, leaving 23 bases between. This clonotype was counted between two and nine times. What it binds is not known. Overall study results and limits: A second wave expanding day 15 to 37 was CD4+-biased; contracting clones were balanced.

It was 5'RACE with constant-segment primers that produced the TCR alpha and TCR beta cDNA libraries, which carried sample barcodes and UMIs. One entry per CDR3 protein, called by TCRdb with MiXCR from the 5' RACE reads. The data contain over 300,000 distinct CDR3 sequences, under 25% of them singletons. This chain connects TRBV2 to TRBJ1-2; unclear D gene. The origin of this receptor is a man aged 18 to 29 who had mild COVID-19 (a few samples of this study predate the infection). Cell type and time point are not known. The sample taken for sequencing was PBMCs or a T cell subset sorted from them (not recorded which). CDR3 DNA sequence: TGTGCCAGCAACTACCTGGGCAAACAGACGTGGGGCTACACCTTC. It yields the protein CASNYLGKQTWGYTF.